This T cell receptor beta chain was identified during a study of blood T cell repertoires in COVID-19. For the study at large: Material from acute and convalescent COVID-19 was sourced from the United States, Italy and Spain. From T cells, B-cell-depleted T cells, or PBMCs came the material, which was cDNA or gDNA.

As originally analysed: Reference gene primers were amplified, and this amplification served to estimate nucleated cell counts. The protocol was immunoSEQ multiplex PCR, while the TCRdb copy is restricted to in-frame clones and leaves out a portion. V, J and clone size derive from that table, while D and trimming were established from the DNA sequence. This sample yields approximately 89,000 clones, of which about 80% are seen a single time; less than 25% belongs to the top ten. The CDR3 loop spans 14 amino acids. Sequencing input: peripheral blood. The chain recombines TRBV21-1 with TRBJ2-7; TRBD1, the D gene given by the table, was not confirmed from the DNA. TRBV21-1 is tagged as a pseudogene. The receptor's source is a man aged 70-80 years with acute or convalescent COVID-19. CDR3 sequence (DNA): TGTGCCAGCAGCAGGGACAGGCCCTTCTACGAGCAGTACTTC. Protein sequence: CASSRDRPFYEQYF.